A single T cell receptor beta chain is shown here with its context. As yet, its antigen is unknown. Noted time point: cycle 4 day 1 (C4D1), after 6 weeks of nivolumab. Each patient experienced a relapse that followed autologous stem cell transplantation, and brentuximab vedotin exposure varied. Data came from immunoSEQ multiplex PCR; TCRdb stores just in-frame clones and leaves some out. The table lists about 31,000 clones, roughly four fifths of them singletons. These data are taken from a study of PD-1 blockade in classical Hodgkin lymphoma. Study-wide results and limits: Patients with a complete response exhibited baseline diversity comparable to newly diagnosed patients. When nivolumab was started under 1 year after ASCT, patients were excluded. Newly diagnosed patients had baseline TCR diversity that was reportedly lower than that of healthy donors.

V was clipped by 5 bases and J by 2 bases; unmatched bases: 4. This CDR3 has 15 residues. Germline loops: CDR1 MDHEN, CDR2 SYDVKM. The V gene is TRBV28, the J gene TRBJ2-3; 10 bases match TRBD1. Sequenced material: peripheral blood mononuclear cells (PBMCs), taken before the fourth cycle of nivolumab. The TCR originated in a human donor with classical Hodgkin lymphoma. The CDR3 DNA reads as TGTGCCAGCAGTCAGGGACAGGGGTACACAGATACGCAGTATTTT. It codes for CASSQGQGYTDTQYF.